This T cell receptor beta chain was observed in a study of HIV-infected patients and healthy controls. Findings and limits, study-wide: Donor HLA types were not determined in the study.

Roughly three months, about 14 weeks, into antiretroviral therapy, follow-up blood was collected. Whole blood was used without fractionation, so all unsorted peripheral T cells were included. In this sample, this clonotype turned up many times. Its antigen remains unidentified. This CDR3 has 12 residues. Germline V gives CDR1 DFQATT, CDR2 SNEGSKA (reference sequence). V was shortened by 3 bases and J by 4 bases, with 9 bases between the two germline ends. About 450 ng RNA was reverse transcribed with alpha and beta constant-region primers. Using multiplexing indices, alpha and beta chain libraries were generated apart by chain-specific third strand synthesis. All rearrangements within a chain used one primer pair; cDNA molecules carried barcodes. The SP2 site served as the priming point for second strand synthesis. The library got P5 and P7 elements plus a second index, then a roughly 24-cycle PCR. TCRdb re-called the 5' RACE reads with MiXCR, one entry per CDR3 protein. The sample comprises approximately 9,400 distinct CDR3 sequences, approximately 9.1% of which are singletons, and around a tenth rests with the top ten.

This TCR was recovered from an adult with HIV infection. This chain links TRBV20-1 with TRBJ1-2; D remains unclear. Material: blood, obtained during antiretroviral therapy. The CDR3: CSASSRTYGYTF. As DNA, the CDR3 is TGCAGTGCTAGCTCTAGGACCTATGGCTACACCTTC.